This T cell receptor (beta chain) is drawn from a study of vaccination and CD4 T cells after COVID-19. Study as a whole: Median time from COVID diagnosis to post-COVID sampling was over 80 days (35 to 161).

The study sequenced cultured CD4+ T cell DNA using the Oncomine TCR Beta short-read assay. Genomic DNA was isolated from CD4+ T cells that had been cultured. Using its own MiXCR run on the PCR reads, TCRdb lists one record per CDR3 protein. Altogether a few thousand distinct CDR3 sequences are present, about 34% being singletons, with the ten largest covering around 50%. This CDR3 is built from 14 residues. Germline V gene sequence: CDR1 SNHLY, CDR2 FYNNEI. Trimming stripped 8 bases from V and 2 bases from J, with 15 bases between. As regards this clonotype: What it binds is unknown.

Treatment of the sample: approximately 11-day PBMC culture with coronavirus spike peptide pools or control peptides (ViraFEST assay). The receptor comes from a human donor who had recovered from COVID-19. The chain has TRBV2 and TRBJ1-1, with D maybe TRBD1 (5 bases). The sequencing input was CD4+ T cells from blood, cultured in vitro. The CDR3 DNA sequence: TGTGCCAGCGTCCCCGGGACCCTAAACACTGAAGCTTTCTTT. Translating gives CASVPGTLNTEAFF. The complete variable domain, with remaining parts taken from reference TRBV2 and TRBJ1-1, reads EPEVTQTPSHQVTQMGQEVILRCVPISNHLYFYWYRQILGQKVEFLVSFYNNEISEKSEIFDDQFSVERPDGSNFTLKIRSTKLEDSAMYFCASVPGTLNTEAFFGQGTRLTVV.